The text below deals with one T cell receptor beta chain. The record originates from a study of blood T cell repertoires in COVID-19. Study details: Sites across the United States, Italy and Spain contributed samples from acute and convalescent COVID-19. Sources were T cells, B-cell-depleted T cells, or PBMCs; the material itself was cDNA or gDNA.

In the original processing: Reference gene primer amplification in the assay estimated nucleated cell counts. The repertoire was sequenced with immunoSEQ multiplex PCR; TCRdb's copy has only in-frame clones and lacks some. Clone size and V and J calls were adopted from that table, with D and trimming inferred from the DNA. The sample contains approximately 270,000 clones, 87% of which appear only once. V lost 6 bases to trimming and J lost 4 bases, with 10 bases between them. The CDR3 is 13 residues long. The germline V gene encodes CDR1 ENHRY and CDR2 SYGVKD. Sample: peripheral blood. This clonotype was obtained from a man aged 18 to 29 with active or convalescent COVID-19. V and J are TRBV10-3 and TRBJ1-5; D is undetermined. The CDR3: CAISEISNQPQHF. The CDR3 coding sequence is TGTGCCATCAGCGAAATTAGTAATCAGCCCCAGCATTTT.